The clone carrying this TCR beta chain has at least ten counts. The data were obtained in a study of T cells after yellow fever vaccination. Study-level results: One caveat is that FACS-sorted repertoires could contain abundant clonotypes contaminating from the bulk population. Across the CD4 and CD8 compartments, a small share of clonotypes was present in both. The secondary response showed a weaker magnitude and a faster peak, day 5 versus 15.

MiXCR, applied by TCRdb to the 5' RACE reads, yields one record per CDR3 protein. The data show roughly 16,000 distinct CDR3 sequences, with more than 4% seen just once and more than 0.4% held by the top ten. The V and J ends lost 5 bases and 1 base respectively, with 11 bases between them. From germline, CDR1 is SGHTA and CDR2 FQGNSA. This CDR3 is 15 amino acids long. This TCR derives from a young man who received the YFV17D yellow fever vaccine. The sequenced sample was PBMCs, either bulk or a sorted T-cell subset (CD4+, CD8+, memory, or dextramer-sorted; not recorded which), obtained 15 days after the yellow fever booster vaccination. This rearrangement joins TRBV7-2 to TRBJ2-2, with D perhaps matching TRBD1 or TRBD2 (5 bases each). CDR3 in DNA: TGTGCCAGCAGCACCTGGGACGAGAACACCGGGGAGCTGTTTTTT. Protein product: CASSTWDENTGELFF. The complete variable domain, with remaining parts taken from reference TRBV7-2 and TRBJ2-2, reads GAGVSQSPSNKVTEKGKDVELRCDPISGHTALYWYRQSLGQGLEFLIYFQGNSAPDKSGLPSDRFSAERTGGSVSTLTIQRTQQEDSAVYLCASSTWDENTGELFFGEGSRLTVL.